Listed below are T cell receptor beta chains from one sample, sequenced in a study of cytomegalovirus exposure and HLA in healthy donors. This table comes from immunoSEQ multiplex PCR, and its TCRdb copy is limited to in-frame clones, with some not included. The data hold a few hundred thousand clones, with around 80% observed a single time. The source material was PBMCs. These receptors originate from a woman aged 60-75 years in good health and CMV-seropositive. The CDR3 runs from the conserved cysteine through the conserved F or W. The D gene is left open where the match is weak. Only some rows state a clone size, as once, few, many or a class for expanded clones.

V	J	size	D	CDR3	DNA
TRBV5-4	TRBJ2-5	-	-	CASSLPGQQETQYF	TGTGCCAGCAGCCTCCCGGGACAACAAGAGACCCAGTACTTC
TRBV7-9	TRBJ2-5	-	-	CASSAGQAQETQYF	TGTGCCAGCAGCGCAGGGCAGGCACAAGAGACCCAGTACTTC
TRBV27	TRBJ1-2	-	-	CASRNESRIYGYTF	TGTGCCAGCCGCAATGAGAGTCGAATCTATGGCTACACCTTC
TRBV19	TRBJ1-1	few	TRBD1	CASSMGTGRTEAFF	TGTGCCAGTAGTATGGGGACAGGGCGGACTGAAGCTTTCTTT
TRBV15	TRBJ1-4	-	-	CATSKRSGVGNEKLFF	TGTGCCACCAGCAAACGATCGGGGGTGGGTAATGAAAAACTGTTTTTT
TRBV5-1	TRBJ1-1	once	TRBD1	CASSLAGGFTEAFF	TGCGCCAGCAGCTTGGCAGGGGGGTTCACTGAAGCTTTCTTT
TRBV5-6	TRBJ1-2	-	-	CASSFLSYGSGYTF	TGTGCCAGCAGCTTTTTGTCGTATGGCTCTGGCTACACCTTC
TRBV7-2	TRBJ2-7	-	-	CASSLGGGYEQYF	TGTGCCAGCAGCTTAGGAGGAGGATACGAGCAGTACTTC
TRBV25-1	TRBJ2-1	-	TRBD2	CASRLAGVYNEQFF	TGTGCCAGCAGACTAGCGGGAGTTTACAATGAGCAGTTCTTC
TRBV15	TRBJ2-2	once	TRBD2	CATSREGRTSNTGELFF	TGTGCCACCAGCAGGGAGGGTCGGACTAGTAACACCGGGGAGCTGTTTTTT
TRBV5-4	TRBJ2-1	-	TRBD2	CASSLDGLAGGPQQFF	TGTGCCAGCAGCTTGGACGGACTAGCGGGAGGGCCGCAGCAGTTCTTC
TRBV7-2	TRBJ1-2	few	-	CASSLATGNYGYTF	TGTGCCAGCAGCTTGGCGACAGGAAACTATGGCTACACCTTC
TRBV7-2	TRBJ2-1	-	TRBD2	CASSLQVTGRAQISEQFF	TGTGCCAGCAGCTTGCAAGTGACGGGGAGGGCCCAGATTAGTGAGCAGTTCTTC
TRBV25-1	TRBJ2-7	-	-	CASSEYKGDFSYEQYF	TGTGCCAGCAGTGAATATAAGGGAGATTTCTCCTACGAGCAGTACTTC
TRBV9	TRBJ2-1	-	TRBD1	CASSSPIRDRSSNEQFF	TGTGCCAGCAGCTCCCCCATCCGGGACAGAAGTTCCAATGAGCAGTTCTTC
TRBV14	TRBJ2-2	-	-	CASSHTLRDVGSNTGELFF	TGTGCCAGCAGCCATACCTTGCGGGACGTGGGATCCAACACCGGGGAGCTGTTTTTT
TRBV9	TRBJ2-5	few	-	CASSVGGESWETQYF	TGTGCCAGCAGCGTAGGGGGCGAGAGCTGGGAGACCCAGTACTTC
TRBV7-9	TRBJ2-7	-	-	CASSSSRDTVEQYF	TGTGCCAGCAGCTCGTCCCGGGACACCGTCGAGCAGTACTTC
TRBV29-1	TRBJ2-1	once	-	CSVTDQGSYNEQFF	TGCAGCGTTACCGATCAGGGTTCCTACAATGAGCAGTTCTTC
TRBV5-1	TRBJ1-1	-	-	CASSWEGGTEAFF	TGCGCCAGCAGCTGGGAGGGAGGCACTGAAGCTTTCTTT
TRBV27	TRBJ2-6	-	TRBD1	CASSLTGFTSGANVLTF	TGTGCCAGCAGTCTGACAGGGTTCACCTCTGGGGCCAACGTCCTGACTTTC
TRBV5-1	TRBJ2-1	-	TRBD2	CASSPGGLAGGNEQFF	TGCGCCAGCAGCCCTGGAGGATTAGCGGGAGGCAATGAGCAGTTCTTC
TRBV19	TRBJ2-7	once	-	CATRGEAYEQYF	TGTGCCACTCGTGGGGAGGCCTACGAGCAGTACTTC
TRBV19	TRBJ1-2	-	TRBD1	CASSNPGTGGKGYTF	TGTGCCAGTAGTAACCCCGGGACAGGGGGGAAAGGCTACACCTTC
TRBV10-3	TRBJ2-7	-	TRBD2	CAISGAGDYEQYF	TGTGCCATCAGTGGTGCGGGAGACTACGAGCAGTACTTC
TRBV7-6	TRBJ2-5	-	-	CASSPEVGVETQYF	TGTGCCAGCAGCCCAGAGGTGGGAGTGGAGACCCAGTACTTC
TRBV7-9	TRBJ2-7	-	-	CASSFLGGSYEQYF	TGTGCCAGCAGCTTTTTGGGGGGTTCCTACGAGCAGTACTTC
TRBV19	TRBJ2-2	-	TRBD2	CASSIPSGRVLSTGELFF	TGTGCCAGTAGTATCCCTAGCGGGAGGGTTCTTTCCACCGGGGAGCTGTTTTTT
TRBV19	TRBJ1-2	-	TRBD1	CASSIGQGAWKANYGYTF	TGTGCCAGTAGTATTGGACAGGGGGCTTGGAAAGCTAACTATGGCTACACCTTC
TRBV5-1	TRBJ2-7	-	TRBD2	CASSSVAGVGEQYF	TGCGCCAGCAGCTCAGTAGCGGGAGTGGGTGAGCAGTACTTC
TRBV7-3	TRBJ2-7	-	-	CASSPIALRAYEQYF	TGTGCCAGCAGTCCTATCGCCCTGAGGGCCTACGAGCAGTACTTC
TRBV15	TRBJ1-2	-	-	CATSRGTGPSYGYTF	TGTGCCACCAGCAGAGGAACAGGCCCCTCGTATGGCTACACCTTC
TRBV18	TRBJ1-1	-	-	CASSPPNRANTEAFF	TGTGCCAGCTCACCACCCAACAGGGCGAACACTGAAGCTTTCTTT
TRBV18	TRBJ1-1	-	-	CASSRDSHTEAFF	TGTGCCAGCTCACGCGACAGTCACACTGAAGCTTTCTTT
TRBV5-1	TRBJ2-2	once	TRBD2	CASSLGLAGPNTGELFF	TGCGCCAGCAGCTTAGGGCTAGCGGGACCGAACACCGGGGAGCTGTTTTTT
TRBV2	TRBJ2-2	-	TRBD1	CASRFTGVTGELFF	TGTGCCAGCAGGTTCACAGGGGTCACCGGGGAGCTGTTTTTT
TRBV6-5	TRBJ2-3	-	TRBD2	CASRYTSGTADTQYF	TGTGCCAGCAGATATACTAGCGGGACGGCAGATACGCAGTATTTT
TRBV5-1	TRBJ1-2	-	-	CASSLGGGDYGYTF	TGCGCCAGCAGCTTAGGAGGGGGGGACTATGGCTACACCTTC
TRBV7-7	TRBJ2-2	-	-	CASSQRPYGDYDTGELFF	TGTGCTAGCAGCCAAAGGCCCTACGGTGACTACGACACCGGGGAGCTGTTTTTT
TRBV5-1	TRBJ2-7	-	TRBD1	CASSALTGSYEQYF	TGCGCCAGCAGCGCGTTGACAGGGTCCTACGAGCAGTACTTC
TRBV9	TRBJ2-7	-	TRBD2	CASSVEPSAGFSYEQYF	TGTGCCAGCAGCGTAGAACCCTCAGCGGGATTCTCCTACGAGCAGTACTTC
TRBV5-1	TRBJ2-7	once	TRBD2	CASSSIPTSGSTYEQYF	TGCGCCAGCAGCTCGATCCCGACTAGCGGGAGCACCTACGAGCAGTACTTC
TRBV2	TRBJ2-7	-	-	CASRTAPTASEQYF	TGTGCCAGCAGGACAGCCCCCACAGCTTCCGAGCAGTACTTC
TRBV7-9	TRBJ2-1	-	-	CASSFAAGEQFF	TGTGCCAGCAGCTTCGCCGCGGGTGAGCAGTTCTTC
TRBV4-2	TRBJ2-6	-	TRBD1	CAAGAAGGYGANVLTF	TGTGCCGCCGGGGCGGCAGGGGGTTACGGGGCCAACGTCCTGACTTTC
TRBV9	TRBJ2-1	-	TRBD2	CASSGTSGDYNEQFF	TGTGCCAGCAGCGGTACTAGCGGGGACTACAATGAGCAGTTCTTC
TRBV4-1	TRBJ2-3	once	TRBD2	CASSQPLAGGRTDTQYF	TGCGCCAGCAGCCAACCTCTAGCGGGAGGGCGCACAGATACGCAGTATTTT
TRBV9	TRBJ1-4	-	TRBD1	CASSVGQGGEKLFF	TGTGCCAGCAGCGTAGGACAGGGGGGAGAAAAACTGTTTTTT
TRBV29-1	TRBJ1-2	-	-	CSVNLDSLNYGYTF	TGCAGCGTTAATTTGGACAGCCTGAACTATGGCTACACCTTC